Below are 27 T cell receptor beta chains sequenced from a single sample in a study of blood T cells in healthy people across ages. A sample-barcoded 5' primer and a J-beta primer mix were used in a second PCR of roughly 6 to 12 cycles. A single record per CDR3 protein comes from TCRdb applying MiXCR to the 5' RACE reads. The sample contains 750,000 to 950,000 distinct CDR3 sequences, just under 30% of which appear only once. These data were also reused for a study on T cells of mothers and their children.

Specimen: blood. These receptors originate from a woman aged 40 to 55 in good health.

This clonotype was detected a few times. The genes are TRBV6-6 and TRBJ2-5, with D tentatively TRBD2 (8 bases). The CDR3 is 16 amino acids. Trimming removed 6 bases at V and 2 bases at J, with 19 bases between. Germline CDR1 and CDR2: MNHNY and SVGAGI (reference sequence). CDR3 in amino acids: CASSQGVAGWQETQYF. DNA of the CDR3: TGTGCCAGCAGCCAGGGGGTAGCGGGGTGGCAAGAGACCCAGTACTTC.

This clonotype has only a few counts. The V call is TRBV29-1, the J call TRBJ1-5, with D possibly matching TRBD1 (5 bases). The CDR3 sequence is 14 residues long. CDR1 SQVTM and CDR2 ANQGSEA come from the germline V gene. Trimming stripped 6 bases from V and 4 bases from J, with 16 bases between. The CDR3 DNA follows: TGCAGCGTGCGGGGTGCAGGGCTGAATCAGCCCCAGCATTTT. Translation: CSVRGAGLNQPQHF.

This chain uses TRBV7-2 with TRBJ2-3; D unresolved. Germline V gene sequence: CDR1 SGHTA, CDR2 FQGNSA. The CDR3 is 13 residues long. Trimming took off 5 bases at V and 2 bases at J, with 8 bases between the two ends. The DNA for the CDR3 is TGTGCCAGCAGCATGGACGACACAGATACGCAGTATTTT. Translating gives CASSMDDTDTQYF. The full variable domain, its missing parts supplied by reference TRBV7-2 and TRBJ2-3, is GAGVSQSPSNKVTEKGKDVELRCDPISGHTALYWYRQSLGQGLEFLIYFQGNSAPDKSGLPSDRFSAERTGGSVSTLTIQRTQQEDSAVYLCASSMDDTDTQYFGPGTRLTVL.

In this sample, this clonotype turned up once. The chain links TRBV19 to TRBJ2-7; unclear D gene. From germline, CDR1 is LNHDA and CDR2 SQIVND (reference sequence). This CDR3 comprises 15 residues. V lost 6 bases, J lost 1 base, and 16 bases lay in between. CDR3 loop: CASRPSVNPSYEQYF. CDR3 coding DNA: TGTGCCAGTAGGCCCTCGGTGAATCCATCCTACGAGCAGTACTTC.

The CDR3 DNA follows: TGTGCCAGCAGCTTAGACGGGTCAGTGGGGCGTGAGCAGTTCTTC. This encodes CASSLDGSVGREQFF. The chain couples TRBV7-2 to TRBJ2-1; TRBD1 is a possible D gene (5 bases). This CDR3 is 15 amino acids long. The V end was cut by 1 base, the J end by 9 bases, with 16 bases between. The germline gives CDR1 SGHTA, CDR2 FQGNSA.

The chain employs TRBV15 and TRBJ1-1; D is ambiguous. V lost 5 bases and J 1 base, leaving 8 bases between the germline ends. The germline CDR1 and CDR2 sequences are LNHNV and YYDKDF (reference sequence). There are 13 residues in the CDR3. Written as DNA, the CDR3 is TGTGCCACCAGCCTCCCTCCGAACACTGAAGCTTTCTTT. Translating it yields CATSLPPNTEAFF.

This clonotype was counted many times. In nucleotides, the CDR3 is TGTGCCAGCAGCGTAGGCACCCTTAGCAATCAGCCCCAGCATTTT. Amino acid sequence: CASSVGTLSNQPQHF. This chain uses TRBV9 with TRBJ1-5; D not resolved. The CDR3 sequence is 15 residues long. V was pared by 0 bases and J by 0 bases, with 7 bases between. The germline V gene has CDR1 SGDLS and CDR2 YYNGEE.

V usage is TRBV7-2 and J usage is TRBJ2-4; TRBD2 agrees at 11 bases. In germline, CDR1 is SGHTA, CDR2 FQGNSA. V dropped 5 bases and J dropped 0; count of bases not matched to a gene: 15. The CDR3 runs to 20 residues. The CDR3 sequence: CASSLPQASGGTIAKNIQYF. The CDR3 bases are TGTGCCAGCAGCCTACCGCAGGCTAGCGGGGGGACCATAGCCAAAAACATTCAGTACTTC.

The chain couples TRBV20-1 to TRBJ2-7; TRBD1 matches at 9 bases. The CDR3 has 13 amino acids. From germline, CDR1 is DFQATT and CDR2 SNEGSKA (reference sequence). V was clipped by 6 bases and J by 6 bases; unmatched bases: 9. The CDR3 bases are TGCAGTGCCCCGGGACAGGGTAGATTCGAGCAGTACTTC. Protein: CSAPGQGRFEQYF.

CDR3 nucleotides: TGTGCCAGCAGCGACTCCCGACTGACTGAAGCTTTCTTT. Protein product: CASSDSRLTEAFF. The chain uses TRBV9 and TRBJ1-1; D gene ambiguous. Trimming stripped 3 bases from V and 5 bases from J, with 11 bases between. This CDR3 region has 13 residues. The germline CDR1 and CDR2 sequences are SGDLS and YYNGEE.

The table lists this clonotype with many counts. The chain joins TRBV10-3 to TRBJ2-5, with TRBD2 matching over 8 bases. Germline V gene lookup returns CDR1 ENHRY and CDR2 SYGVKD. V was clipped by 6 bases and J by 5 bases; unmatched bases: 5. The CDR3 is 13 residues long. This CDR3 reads CAISTSGGETQYF. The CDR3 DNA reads TGTGCCATCAGCACGAGCGGGGGTGAGACCCAGTACTTC.

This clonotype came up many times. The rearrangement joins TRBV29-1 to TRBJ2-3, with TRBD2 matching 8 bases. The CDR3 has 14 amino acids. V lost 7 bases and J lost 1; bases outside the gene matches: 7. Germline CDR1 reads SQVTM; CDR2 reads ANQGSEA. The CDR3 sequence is CSGVNSGGTDTQYF. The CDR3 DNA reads TGCAGCGGGGTTAATAGCGGGGGCACAGATACGCAGTATTTT.

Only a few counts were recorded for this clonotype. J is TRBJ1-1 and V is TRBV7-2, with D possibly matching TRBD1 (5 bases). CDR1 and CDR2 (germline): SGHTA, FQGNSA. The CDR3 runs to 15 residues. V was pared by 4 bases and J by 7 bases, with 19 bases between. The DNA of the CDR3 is TGTGCCAGCAGCTCAGGGACTCCCCCGGGGATTGAAGCTTTCTTT. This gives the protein CASSSGTPPGIEAFF.

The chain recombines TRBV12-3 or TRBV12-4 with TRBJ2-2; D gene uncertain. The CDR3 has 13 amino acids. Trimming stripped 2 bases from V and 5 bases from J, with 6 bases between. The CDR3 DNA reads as TGTGCCAGCAGTTTATTCGGGACCGGGGAGCTGTTTTTT. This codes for CASSLFGTGELFF.

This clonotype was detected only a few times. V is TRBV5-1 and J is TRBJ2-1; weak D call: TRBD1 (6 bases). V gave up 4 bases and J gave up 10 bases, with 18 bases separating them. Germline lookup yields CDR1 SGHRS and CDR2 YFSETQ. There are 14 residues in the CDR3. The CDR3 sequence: CASSPLASRGEQFF. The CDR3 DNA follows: TGCGCCAGCAGCCCCCTGGCCTCGAGGGGGGAGCAGTTCTTC.

Here the CDR3 reads CAWSWTGTYEQYF. CDR3 in DNA: TGTGCCTGGAGTTGGACGGGGACCTACGAGCAGTACTTC. The V and J genes are TRBV30 and TRBJ2-7; D might be TRBD2 (5 bases). This CDR3 is built from 13 residues. Germline V gives CDR1 GTSNPN, CDR2 SVGIG (reference sequence). V gave up 2 bases and J gave up 2 bases, with 10 bases separating them.

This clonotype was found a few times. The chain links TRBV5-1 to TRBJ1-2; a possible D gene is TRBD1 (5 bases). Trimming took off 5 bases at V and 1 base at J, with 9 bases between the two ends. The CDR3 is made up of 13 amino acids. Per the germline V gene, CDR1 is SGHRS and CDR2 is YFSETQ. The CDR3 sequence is CASRQTDNYGYTF. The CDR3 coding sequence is TGCGCCAGCAGACAGACAGATAACTATGGCTACACCTTC.

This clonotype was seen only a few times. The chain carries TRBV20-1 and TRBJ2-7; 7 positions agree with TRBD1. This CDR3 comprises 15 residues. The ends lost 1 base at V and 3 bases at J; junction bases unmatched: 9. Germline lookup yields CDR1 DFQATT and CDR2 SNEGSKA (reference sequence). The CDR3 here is CSARGTGEMIYEQYF. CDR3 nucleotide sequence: TGCAGTGCTAGAGGAACAGGGGAAATGATCTACGAGCAGTACTTC.

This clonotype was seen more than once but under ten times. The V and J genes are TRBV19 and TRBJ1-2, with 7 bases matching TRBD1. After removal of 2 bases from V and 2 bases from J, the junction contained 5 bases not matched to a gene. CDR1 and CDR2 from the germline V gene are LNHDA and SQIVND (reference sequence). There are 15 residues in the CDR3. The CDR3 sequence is CASSIRSGQNYGYTF. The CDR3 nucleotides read TGTGCCAGTAGTATACGGTCGGGACAGAACTATGGCTACACCTTC. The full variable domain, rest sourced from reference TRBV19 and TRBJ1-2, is DGGITQSPKYLFRKEGQNVTLSCEQNLNHDAMYWYRQDPGQGLRLIYYSQIVNDFQKGDIAEGYSVSREKKESFPLTVTSAQKNPTAFYLCASSIRSGQNYGYTFGSGTRLTVV.

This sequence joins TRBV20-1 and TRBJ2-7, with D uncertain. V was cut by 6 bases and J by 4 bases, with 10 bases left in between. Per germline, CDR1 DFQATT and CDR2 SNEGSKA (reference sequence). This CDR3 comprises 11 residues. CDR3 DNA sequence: TGCAGTGCCCCGAGTGGGTACGAGCAGTACTTC. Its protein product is CSAPSGYEQYF.

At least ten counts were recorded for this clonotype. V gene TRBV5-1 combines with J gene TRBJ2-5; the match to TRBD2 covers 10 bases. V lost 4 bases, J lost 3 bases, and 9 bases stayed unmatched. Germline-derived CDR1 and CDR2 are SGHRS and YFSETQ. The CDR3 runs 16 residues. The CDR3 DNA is TGCGCCAGCAGCCCCATTCTTACTAGCGGGGAAGAGACCCAGTACTTC. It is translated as CASSPILTSGEETQYF.

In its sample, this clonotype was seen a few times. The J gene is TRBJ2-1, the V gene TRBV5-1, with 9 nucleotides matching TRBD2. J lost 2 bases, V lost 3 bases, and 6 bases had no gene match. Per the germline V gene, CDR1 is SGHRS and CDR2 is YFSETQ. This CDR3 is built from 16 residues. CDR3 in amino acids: CASSYAGTSTYNEQFF. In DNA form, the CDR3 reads TGCGCCAGCAGCTATGCCGGGACTAGCACCTACAATGAGCAGTTCTTC.

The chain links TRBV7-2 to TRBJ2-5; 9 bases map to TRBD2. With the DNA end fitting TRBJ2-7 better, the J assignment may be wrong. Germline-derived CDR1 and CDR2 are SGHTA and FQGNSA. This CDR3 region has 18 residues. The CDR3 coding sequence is TGTGCCAGCAGTAATAGGACAGAGCCGGGACTAGCTTTCTACGAGCAGTACTTC. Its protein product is CASSNRTEPGLAFYEQYF.

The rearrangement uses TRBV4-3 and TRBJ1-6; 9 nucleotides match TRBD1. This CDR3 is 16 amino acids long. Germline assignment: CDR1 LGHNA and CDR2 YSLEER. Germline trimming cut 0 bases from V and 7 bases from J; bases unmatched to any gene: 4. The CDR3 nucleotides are TGCGCCAGCAGCCAAGATAACAGGGGGCTAAATTCACCCCTCCACTTT. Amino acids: CASSQDNRGLNSPLHF.

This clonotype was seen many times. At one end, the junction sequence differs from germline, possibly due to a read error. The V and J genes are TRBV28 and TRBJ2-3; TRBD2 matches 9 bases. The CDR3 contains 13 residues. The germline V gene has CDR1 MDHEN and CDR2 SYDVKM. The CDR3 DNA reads TGCGCCAGCAGCCGCGGGGGGGCGGATACGCAGTATTTT. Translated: CASSRGGADTQYF.

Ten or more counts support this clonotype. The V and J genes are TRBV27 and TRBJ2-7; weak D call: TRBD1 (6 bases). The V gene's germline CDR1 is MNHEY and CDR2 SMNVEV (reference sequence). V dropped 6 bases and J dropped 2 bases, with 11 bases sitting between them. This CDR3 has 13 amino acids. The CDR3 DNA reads TGTGCCAGCAGAAGGACAGCCACCTACGAGCAGTACTTC. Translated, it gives CASRRTATYEQYF.

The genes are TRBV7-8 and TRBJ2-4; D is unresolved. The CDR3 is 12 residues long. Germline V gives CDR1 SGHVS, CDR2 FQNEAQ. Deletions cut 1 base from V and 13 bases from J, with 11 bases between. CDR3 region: CASSLGTTIQYF. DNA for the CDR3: TGTGCCAGCAGCTTAGGGACGACGATCCAGTACTTC.